This T cell receptor beta chain was recorded in a study of blood T cell repertoires in COVID-19 (TCRdb year 2020). Regarding the research as a whole: Collaborator samples came from the United States, Italy and Spain and covered acute and convalescent phases of COVID-19. The samples were drawn from two sources: the first 160 participants of the ongoing ImmuneRACE study, and 1,200 or so subjects contributed by 6 global collaborators. Sample metadata almost always included a de-identified subject ID, COVID-19 status, age in years and sex. Deeply sampled blood TCRbeta repertoires from subjects exposed to, actively infected with, or recovered from COVID-19 were included in the dataset. The material from the prospective study consisted of cDNA or gDNA derived from T cells, B-cell-depleted T cells, or PBMCs. A freely available public database, intended as a resource for researchers studying the immune response to SARS-CoV-2, is where the repertoires were released. HLA class I and class II types, where available, came from metadata supplied by the sample provider rather than from assay-based typing. On the study overall, not on this receptor specifically: How much clinical and demographic metadata was included differed by source and by participant, and the metadata was provided uncurated.

As encoded in the germline V gene, CDR1 is SGHDT while CDR2 is YYEEEE. The CDR3 spans 15 residues, from the cysteine through the phenylalanine. The kept DNA is CDR3 alone, 45 bases in frame from the first base. V is reduced by 0 bases and J by 0 bases, leaving a spacing of 7 bases between them. The immunoSEQ Assay, a bias-controlled multiplex PCR, was used to amplify TCRbeta CDR3 regions from genomic DNA. On the authors' methods: The number of nucleated cells in each sample was estimated from the amplification of reference gene primers within the assay. Sequence reads were collapsed and filtered to measure the absolute abundance of every unique TCRbeta CDR3 rearrangement. Productive Simpson clonality was computed per sample as the square root of Simpson's diversity index over productive rearrangements. TCRdb provides this immuneACCESS table in a form limited to in-frame rearrangements. Some clones are lacking; in checked studies, under half of them reflect an unresolved V gene, and why the rest are absent is not known. V, J and clone size are taken as reported in that table, and D and trimming were inferred from the DNA itself. The sample yields 80,000 or so clones; more than 80% were counted once. The top ten constitute around 4.8% of the sample.

Each collaborating institution followed its own protocols to collect whole blood in K2EDTA tubes. For TCRbeta analysis, collaborators shipped samples in one of three forms: frozen whole blood, isolated PBMCs, or DNA extracted from either of those sample types. This clone was found once. Its antigen is not yet known. Base qualities are missing; no much larger clone stands one base away. The chain is assembled from TRBV5-6 and TRBJ2-1, with no D gene named confidently. Input material: peripheral blood. The receptor was isolated from a woman aged 70-85 years with acute or convalescent COVID-19. The DNA reads TGTGCCAGCAGCTTGGACATAAGCTCCTACAATGAGCAGTTCTTC. This is translated as CASSLDISSYNEQFF.